This T cell receptor (beta chain) was obtained from a study of vaccination and CD4 T cells after COVID-19. Study-wide background: Stimulation of the cells used overlapping spike peptide pools from SARS-CoV-2 and from the common cold coronaviruses HCoV-NL63, HCoV-OC43 and HCoV-229E. Each control culture was treated with a CEFX pool, an HIV-1 Nef pool, or no peptide.

This clonotype was seen a few times. The target antigen is unknown. Study-level results: The researchers studied relatively few convalescent patients and omitted early post-infection timepoints. Looking at convalescent patients, 304 of their 307 vaccine-specific clones were spike mono-reactive.

V was trimmed by 6 bases and J by 0 bases, leaving 12 bases between them. Germline CDR1 and CDR2: MNHNS and SASEGT. CDR3 length: 14 residues. Treatment noted: 10-day PBMC culture with coronavirus spike peptide pools or control peptides (ViraFEST assay). The Oncomine TCR Beta short-read assay generated sequence data from the DNA of cultured CD4+ T cells. TCRdb re-called the PCR reads through MiXCR, storing one row per CDR3 protein. The repertoire includes about 25,000 distinct CDR3 sequences, 49% of them detected once, and roughly 6.1% sits in the top ten. V is TRBV6-1 and J is TRBJ2-7; possible D gene TRBD1, 6 bases. Sequencing was carried out using CD4+ T cells from blood, cultured in vitro. This receptor was identified in a human donor who had recovered from COVID-19. The CDR3 sequence is CASREQGSSYEQYF. CDR3 in DNA: TGTGCCAGCAGGGAACAGGGTAGCTCCTACGAGCAGTACTTC.